One sample yielded the 4 T cell receptor beta chains listed below, sequenced in a study of blood T cells in healthy people across ages (dated by TCRdb to the mid-2010s). Libraries came from 5' RACE. The sample was run on an Illumina HiSeq 2500. A second PCR of about 7 to 12 cycles was run with a J-beta primer mix and a sample-barcoded 5' primer. The public reads were reprocessed in TCRdb via fastp at Q25 and MiXCR, keeping in-frame beta chains. Every entry covers one CDR3 protein and lists the most common genes and DNA from its rows. Within this sample are about 900,000 distinct CDR3 sequences, with about 59% of them counted one time only. The top ten clonotypes cover about 30% of the sample. The source material was blood. The receptors shown here come from a man between 25 and 39 years old in good health.

This clonotype has only one observation. The chain couples TRBV2 to TRBJ1-2; 8 bases fit TRBD1. The CDR3 totals 13 residues. J gave up 7 bases and V 7 bases, and 8 bases lay outside the gene matches. Germline V gene data show CDR1 as SNHLY and CDR2 as FYNNEI. CDR3 coding DNA: TGTGCCAGCACTACGGACAGGGTGGCTGGCTACACCTTC. Protein: CASTTDRVAGYTF.

Notes on this clonotype: A much more abundant neighbour one base away suggests this may be a read error. The chain recombines TRBV6-4 with TRBJ2-3, with 8 bases identical to TRBD2. The CDR3 runs 14 residues. Germline CDR1 and CDR2: MRHNA and SNTAGT. The CDR3 region is CASSEGLDTGTQYF. The DNA for the CDR3 is TGTGCCAGCAGTGAGGGACTAGACACAGGTACGCAGTATTTT.

This clonotype was detected a few times. The CDR3 DNA follows: TGCGCCAGCAGCCTCAGGACAGGGGTGTACAATGAGCAGTTCTTC. Translating it yields CASSLRTGVYNEQFF. The gene calls are TRBV5-1 and TRBJ2-1; the match to TRBD1 covers 9 bases. CDR3 length: 15 amino acids. Trimming took 4 bases from V and 4 from J; bases not matched to a gene: 6. CDR1 is SGHRS and CDR2 is YFSETQ in the germline V gene.

V is TRBV7-3 and J is TRBJ2-1; 12 bases map to TRBD2. The CDR3 is 17 residues long. The germline CDR1 and CDR2 sequences are SGHTA and FQGTGA. The junction had 7 bases not matched to a gene; V was cut back by 0 bases and J by 7 bases. The chain's CDR3 is CASSLTPLAGGLNEQFF. The CDR3, as DNA: TGTGCCAGCAGCTTAACCCCACTAGCGGGGGGCCTTAATGAGCAGTTCTTC.